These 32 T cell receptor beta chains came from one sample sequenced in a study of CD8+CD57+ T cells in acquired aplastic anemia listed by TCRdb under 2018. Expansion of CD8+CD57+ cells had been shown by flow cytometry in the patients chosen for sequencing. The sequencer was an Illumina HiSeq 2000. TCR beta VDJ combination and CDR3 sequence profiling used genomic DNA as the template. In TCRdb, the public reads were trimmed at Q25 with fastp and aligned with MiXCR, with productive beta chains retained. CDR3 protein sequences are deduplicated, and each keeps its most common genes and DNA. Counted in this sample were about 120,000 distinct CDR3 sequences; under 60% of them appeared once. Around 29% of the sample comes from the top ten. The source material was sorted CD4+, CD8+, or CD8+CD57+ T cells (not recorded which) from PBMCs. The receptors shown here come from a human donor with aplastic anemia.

CDR3 DNA sequence: TGCAGTGCTAGAGATCAGGCAGGGGCCTCCTACGAGCAGTACTTC. Translating gives CSARDQAGASYEQYF. J is TRBJ2-7 and V is TRBV20-1, with D tentatively TRBD1 (6 bases). The germline gives CDR1 DFQATT, CDR2 SNEGSKA (reference sequence). Trimming shortened V by 0 bases and J by 0 bases, and 12 bases separated the two germline ends. This CDR3 region has 15 residues.

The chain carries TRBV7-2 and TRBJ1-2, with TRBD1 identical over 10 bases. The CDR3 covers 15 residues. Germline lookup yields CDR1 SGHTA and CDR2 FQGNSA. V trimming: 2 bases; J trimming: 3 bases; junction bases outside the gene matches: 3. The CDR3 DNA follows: TGTGCCAGCAGCTTAATAGGACAGGGGGACTATGGCTACACCTTC. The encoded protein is CASSLIGQGDYGYTF.

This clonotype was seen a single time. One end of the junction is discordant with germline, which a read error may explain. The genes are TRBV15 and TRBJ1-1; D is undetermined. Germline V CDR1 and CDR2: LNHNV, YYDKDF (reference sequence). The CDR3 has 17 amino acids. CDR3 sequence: CATSLDFLGGLSTDAFF. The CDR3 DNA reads TGTGCCACCAGCCTTGACTTCCTGGGTGGATTGAGCACTGACGCTTTCTTT.

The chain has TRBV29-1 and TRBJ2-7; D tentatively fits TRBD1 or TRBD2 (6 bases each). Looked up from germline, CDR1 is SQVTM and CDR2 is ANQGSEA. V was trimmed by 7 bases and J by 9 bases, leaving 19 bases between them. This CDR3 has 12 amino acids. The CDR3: CSADYRGGPQYF. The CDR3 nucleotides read TGCAGCGCCGATTACCGTGGGGGGCCGCAGTACTTC.

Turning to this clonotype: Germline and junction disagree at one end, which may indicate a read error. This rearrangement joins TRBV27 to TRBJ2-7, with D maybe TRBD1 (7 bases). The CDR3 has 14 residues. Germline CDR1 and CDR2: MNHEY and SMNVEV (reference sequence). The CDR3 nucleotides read TGTGCCAGCAGTTTGTCCAGGGGGGCGAGGGAGCGGTACTTC. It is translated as CASSLSRGARERYF.

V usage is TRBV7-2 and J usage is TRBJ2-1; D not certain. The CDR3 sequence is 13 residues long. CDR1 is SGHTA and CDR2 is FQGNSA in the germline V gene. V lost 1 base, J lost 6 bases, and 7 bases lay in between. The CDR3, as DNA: TGTGCCAGCAGCTTAGGGAGAGCCAATGAGCAGTTCTTC. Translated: CASSLGRANEQFF.

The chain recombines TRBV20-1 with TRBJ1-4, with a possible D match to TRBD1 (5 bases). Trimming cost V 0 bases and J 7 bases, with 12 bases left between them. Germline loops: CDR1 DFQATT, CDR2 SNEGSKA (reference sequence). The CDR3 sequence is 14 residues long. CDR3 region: CSARDVGPGEKLFF. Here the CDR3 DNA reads TGCAGTGCTAGAGATGTGGGGCCTGGTGAAAAACTGTTTTTT.

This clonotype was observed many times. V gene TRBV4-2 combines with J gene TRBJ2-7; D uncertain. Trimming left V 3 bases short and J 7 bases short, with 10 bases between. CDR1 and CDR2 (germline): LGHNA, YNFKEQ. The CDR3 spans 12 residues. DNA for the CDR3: TGTGCCAGCAGCCAGGTCCTTGGTGAGCAGTACTTC. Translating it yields CASSQVLGEQYF.

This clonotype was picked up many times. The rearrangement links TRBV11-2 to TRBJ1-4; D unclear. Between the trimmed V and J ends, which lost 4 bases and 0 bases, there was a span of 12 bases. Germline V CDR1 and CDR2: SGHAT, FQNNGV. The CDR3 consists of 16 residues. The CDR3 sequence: CASSSLQGATNEKLFF. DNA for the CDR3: TGTGCCAGCAGCTCCCTCCAAGGAGCAACTAATGAAAAACTGTTTTTT.

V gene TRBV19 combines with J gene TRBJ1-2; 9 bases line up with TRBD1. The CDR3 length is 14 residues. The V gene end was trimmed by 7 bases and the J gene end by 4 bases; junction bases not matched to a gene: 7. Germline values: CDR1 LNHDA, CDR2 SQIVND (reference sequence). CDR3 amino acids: CASNPGQGTYGYTF. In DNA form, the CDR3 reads TGTGCCAGTAATCCGGGACAGGGTACCTATGGCTACACCTTC.

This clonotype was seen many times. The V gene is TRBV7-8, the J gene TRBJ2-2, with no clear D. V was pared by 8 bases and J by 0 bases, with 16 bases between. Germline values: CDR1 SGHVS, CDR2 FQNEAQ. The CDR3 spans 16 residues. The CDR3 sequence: CASSAYLPTNTGELFF. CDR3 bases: TGTGCCAGCTCAGCTTATCTGCCCACGAACACCGGGGAGCTGTTTTTT.

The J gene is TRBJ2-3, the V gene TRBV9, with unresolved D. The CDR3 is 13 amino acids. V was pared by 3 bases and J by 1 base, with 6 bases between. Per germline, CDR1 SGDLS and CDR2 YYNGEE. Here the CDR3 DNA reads TGTGCCAGCAGCGCGGATGGCACAGATACGCAGTATTTT. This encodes CASSADGTDTQYF.

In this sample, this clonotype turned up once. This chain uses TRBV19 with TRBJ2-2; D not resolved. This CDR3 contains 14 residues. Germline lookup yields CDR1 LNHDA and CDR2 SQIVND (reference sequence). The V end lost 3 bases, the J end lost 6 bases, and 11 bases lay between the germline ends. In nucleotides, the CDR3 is TGTGCCAGTAGTATCGGCCCGGCCTCCGGGGAGCTGTTTTTT. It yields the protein CASSIGPASGELFF.

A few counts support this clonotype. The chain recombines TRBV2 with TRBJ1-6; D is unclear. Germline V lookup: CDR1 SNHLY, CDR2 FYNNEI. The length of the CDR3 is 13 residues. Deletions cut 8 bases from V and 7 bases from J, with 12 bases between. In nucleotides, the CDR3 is TGTGCCAGCGCCACACAACCAAATTCACCCCTCCACTTT. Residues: CASATQPNSPLHF.

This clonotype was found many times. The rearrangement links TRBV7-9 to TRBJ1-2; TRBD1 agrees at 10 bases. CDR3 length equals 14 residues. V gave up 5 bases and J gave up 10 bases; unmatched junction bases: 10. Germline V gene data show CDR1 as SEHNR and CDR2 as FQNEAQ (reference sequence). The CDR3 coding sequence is TGTGCCAGCAGCCCGACAGGGGGCTCGGGCACCTACACCTTC. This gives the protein CASSPTGGSGTYTF.

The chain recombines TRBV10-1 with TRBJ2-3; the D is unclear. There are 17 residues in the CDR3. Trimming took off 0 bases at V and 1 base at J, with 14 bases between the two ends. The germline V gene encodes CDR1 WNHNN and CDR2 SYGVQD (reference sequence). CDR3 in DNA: TGCGCCAGCAGTGAGTCGAAAAGACTCTACCGCACAGATACGCAGTATTTT. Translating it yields CASSESKRLYRTDTQYF.

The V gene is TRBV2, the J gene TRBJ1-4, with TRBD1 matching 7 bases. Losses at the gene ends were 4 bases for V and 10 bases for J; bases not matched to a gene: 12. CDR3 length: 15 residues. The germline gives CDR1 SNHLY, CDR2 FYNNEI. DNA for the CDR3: TGTGCCAGCAGTGCGGTCGACAGGGTGTCGGGAAAACTGTTTTTT. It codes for CASSAVDRVSGKLFF.

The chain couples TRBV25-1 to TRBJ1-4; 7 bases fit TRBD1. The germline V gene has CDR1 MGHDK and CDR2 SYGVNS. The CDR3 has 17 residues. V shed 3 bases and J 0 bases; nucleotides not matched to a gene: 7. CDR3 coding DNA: TGTGCCAGCAGTGATGACAGGGTATCAGCAACTAATGAAAAACTGTTTTTT. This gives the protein CASSDDRVSATNEKLFF.

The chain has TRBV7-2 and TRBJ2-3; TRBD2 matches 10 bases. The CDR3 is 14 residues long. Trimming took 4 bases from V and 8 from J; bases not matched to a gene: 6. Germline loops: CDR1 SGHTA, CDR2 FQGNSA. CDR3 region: CASSSSGSSSTQYF. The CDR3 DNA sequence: TGTGCCAGCAGCTCTAGCGGGAGTTCCTCTACGCAGTATTTT.

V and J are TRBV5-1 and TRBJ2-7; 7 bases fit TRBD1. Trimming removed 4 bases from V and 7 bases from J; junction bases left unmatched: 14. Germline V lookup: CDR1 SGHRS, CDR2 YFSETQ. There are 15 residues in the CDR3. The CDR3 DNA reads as TGCGCCAGCAGCCCTAGCAATAGGGGGCGAGGGGAGCAGTACTTC. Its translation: CASSPSNRGRGEQYF.

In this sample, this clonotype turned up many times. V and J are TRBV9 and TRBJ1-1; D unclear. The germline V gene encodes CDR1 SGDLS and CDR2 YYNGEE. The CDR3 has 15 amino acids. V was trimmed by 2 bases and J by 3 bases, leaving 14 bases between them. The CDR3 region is CASSVYGEVDTEAFF. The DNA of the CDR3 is TGTGCCAGCAGCGTTTATGGCGAGGTGGACACTGAAGCTTTCTTT. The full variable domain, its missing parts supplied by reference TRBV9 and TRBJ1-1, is DSGVTQTPKHLITATGQRVTLRCSPRSGDLSVYWYQQSLDQGLQFLIQYYNGEERAKGNILERFSAQQFPDLHSELNLSSLELGDSALYFCASSVYGEVDTEAFFGQGTRLTVV.

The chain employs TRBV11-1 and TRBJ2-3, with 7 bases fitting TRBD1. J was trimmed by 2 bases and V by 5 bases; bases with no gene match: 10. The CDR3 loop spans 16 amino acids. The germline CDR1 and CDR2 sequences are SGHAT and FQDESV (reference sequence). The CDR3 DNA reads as TGTGCCAGCAGCAACAGGGGAGAGGGCTACACAGATACGCAGTATTTT. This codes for CASSNRGEGYTDTQYF.

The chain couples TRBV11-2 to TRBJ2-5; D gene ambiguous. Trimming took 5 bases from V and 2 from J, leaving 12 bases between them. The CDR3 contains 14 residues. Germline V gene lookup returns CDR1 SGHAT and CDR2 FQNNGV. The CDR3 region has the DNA TGTGCCAGCAGCCCAGCACGAGTGCAAGAGACCCAGTACTTC. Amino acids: CASSPARVQETQYF.

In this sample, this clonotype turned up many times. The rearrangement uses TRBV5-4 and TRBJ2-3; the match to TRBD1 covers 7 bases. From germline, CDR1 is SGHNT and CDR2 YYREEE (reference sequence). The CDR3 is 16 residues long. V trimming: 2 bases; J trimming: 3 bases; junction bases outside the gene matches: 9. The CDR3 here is CASSFLPGGSTDTQYF. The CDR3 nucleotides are TGTGCCAGCAGCTTTCTTCCAGGGGGAAGTACAGATACGCAGTATTTT.

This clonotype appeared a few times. The DNA of the CDR3 is TGTGCCAGCGATGAGCAGGGGAGCACTGAAGCTTTCTTT. This sequence encodes CASDEQGSTEAFF. The chain links TRBV2 to TRBJ1-1, with D maybe TRBD1 (6 bases). V was pared by 8 bases and J by 4 bases, with 14 bases between. This CDR3 contains 13 residues. Germline CDR1 is SNHLY and CDR2 is FYNNEI.

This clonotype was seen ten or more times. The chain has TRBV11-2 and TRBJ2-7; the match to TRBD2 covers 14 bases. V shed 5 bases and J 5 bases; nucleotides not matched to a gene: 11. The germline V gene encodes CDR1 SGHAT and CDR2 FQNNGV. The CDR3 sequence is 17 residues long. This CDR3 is CASSQRTSGRLPHEQYF. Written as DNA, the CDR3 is TGTGCCAGCAGCCAAAGGACTAGCGGGAGGCTCCCCCACGAGCAGTACTTC. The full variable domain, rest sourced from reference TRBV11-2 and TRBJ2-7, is EAGVAQSPRYKIIEKRQSVAFWCNPISGHATLYWYQQILGQGPKLLIQFQNNGVVDDSQLPKDRFSAERLKGVDSTLKIQPAKLEDSAVYLCASSQRTSGRLPHEQYFGPGTRLTVT.

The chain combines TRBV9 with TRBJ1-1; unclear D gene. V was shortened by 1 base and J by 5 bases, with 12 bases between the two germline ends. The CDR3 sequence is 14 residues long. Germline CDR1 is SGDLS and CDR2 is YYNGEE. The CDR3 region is CASSVLPLGTEAFF. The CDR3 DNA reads TGTGCCAGCAGCGTATTGCCCCTCGGTACTGAAGCTTTCTTT. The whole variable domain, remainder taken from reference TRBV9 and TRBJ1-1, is DSGVTQTPKHLITATGQRVTLRCSPRSGDLSVYWYQQSLDQGLQFLIQYYNGEERAKGNILERFSAQQFPDLHSELNLSSLELGDSALYFCASSVLPLGTEAFFGQGTRLTVV.

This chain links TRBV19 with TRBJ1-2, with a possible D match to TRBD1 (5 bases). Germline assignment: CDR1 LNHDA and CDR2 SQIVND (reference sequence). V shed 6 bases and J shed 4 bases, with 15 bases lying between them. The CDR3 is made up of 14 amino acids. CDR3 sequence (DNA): TGTGCCAGTAGCGAGGGACCGAGGATCTATGGCTACACCTTC. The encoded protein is CASSEGPRIYGYTF.

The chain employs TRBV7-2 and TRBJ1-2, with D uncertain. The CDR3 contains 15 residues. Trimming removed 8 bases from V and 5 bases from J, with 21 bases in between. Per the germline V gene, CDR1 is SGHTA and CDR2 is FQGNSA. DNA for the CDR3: TGTGCCAGCGCCACAGAGGGCCACAGAACTTATGGCTACACCTTC. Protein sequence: CASATEGHRTYGYTF.

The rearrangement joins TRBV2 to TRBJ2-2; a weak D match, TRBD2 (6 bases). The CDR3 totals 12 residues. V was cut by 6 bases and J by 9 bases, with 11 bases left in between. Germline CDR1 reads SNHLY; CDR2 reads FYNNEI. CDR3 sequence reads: CASREGSRELFF. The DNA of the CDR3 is TGTGCCAGCAGGGAGGGGTCCCGGGAGCTGTTTTTT.

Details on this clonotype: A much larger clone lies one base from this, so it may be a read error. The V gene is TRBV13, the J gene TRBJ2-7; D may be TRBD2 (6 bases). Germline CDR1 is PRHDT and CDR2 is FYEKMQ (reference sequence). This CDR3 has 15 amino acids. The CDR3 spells CASSYYTGLSYKQYF. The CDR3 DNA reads TGTGCCAGCAGCTATTACACGGGACTCTCCTACAAGCAGTACTTC.

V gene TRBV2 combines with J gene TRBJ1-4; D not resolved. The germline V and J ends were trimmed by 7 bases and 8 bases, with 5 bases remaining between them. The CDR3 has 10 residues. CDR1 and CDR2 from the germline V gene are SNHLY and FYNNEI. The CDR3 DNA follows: TGTGCCAGCATCGGAGAAAAACTGTTTTTT. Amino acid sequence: CASIGEKLFF.